This T cell receptor (beta chain) was identified during a study of read filtering for tumor transcriptome and immune sequencing. Overall study: Per sample, TCR-region reads ranged about 4.05 to 10.27 million by IR-seq, roughly 75 to 1,400 by RNA-seq.

In germline, CDR1 is DFQATT, CDR2 SNEGSKA (reference sequence). This CDR3 is built from 17 residues. Comment on this clonotype: The junction departs from germline at one end; a sequencing error may be responsible.

The library was built from 400 ng RNA with molecular barcoded adaptors for alpha/delta and beta/gamma chains. Each CDR3 protein is one row after TCRdb ran MiXCR on the reads. The sample lists more than 55,000 distinct CDR3 sequences, around 19% occurring once. The genes are TRBV20-1 and TRBJ1-1; 8 nucleotides line up with TRBD1. The source material was a population of CD138-negative cells sorted from bone marrow. This TCR was sampled from a donor aged 40 or over with multiple myeloma. The CDR3 spells CSALGQGTVWGNTEAFF. For the CDR3, the DNA is TGCAGTGCTCTCGGACAGGGAACGGTTTGGGGGAACACTGAGGCTTTCTTT.